The rows below give T cell receptor beta chains drawn from one sample of a study of cytomegalovirus exposure and HLA in healthy donors. TCRdb's copy holds only in-frame clones and misses some; the assay was immunoSEQ multiplex PCR. This sample yields around 150,000 clones, of which approximately 77% are seen a single time; about 1.3% belongs to the top ten. The specimen sequenced was PBMCs. These receptors were obtained from a man aged 18 to 29 in good health and CMV-seronegative. Both conserved end residues are part of each CDR3. The D gene is left open where the match is weak. Size is omitted from some rows. Given values are once, few, many or a class for expanded clones.

D gene	clone size	V gene	J gene	CDR3 protein	CDR3 DNA
TRBD1	-	TRBV5-1	TRBJ2-7	CASSLERRDRGEQYF	TGCGCCAGCAGCTTGGAGCGCCGGGACAGGGGCGAGCAGTACTTC
TRBD1	-	TRBV9	TRBJ2-7	CASSVGGGGWTYEQYF	TGTGCCAGCAGCGTAGGAGGGGGCGGGTGGACCTACGAGCAGTACTTC
TRBD1	-	TRBV4-1	TRBJ1-1	CASSQVTGGLSTEAFF	TGCGCCAGCAGCCAAGTGACAGGGGGCCTTAGCACTGAAGCTTTCTTT
-	once	TRBV5-1	TRBJ2-5	CASSLQGSETQYF	TGCGCCAGCAGCTTACAGGGATCAGAGACCCAGTACTTC
-	-	TRBV19	TRBJ2-4	CASSSVETPIQYF	TGTGCCAGTAGTAGCGTCGAAACGCCCATTCAGTACTTC
TRBD2	few	TRBV9	TRBJ2-2	CASSALAGGGQNTGELFF	TGTGCCAGCAGCGCCCTAGCGGGAGGCGGGCAAAACACCGGGGAGCTGTTTTTT
-	once	TRBV28	TRBJ1-2	CASSAQGKDHGYTF	TGTGCCAGCAGTGCTCAGGGAAAGGACCATGGCTACACCTTC
TRBD2	few	TRBV4-1	TRBJ2-6	CASSRATSGRVGGANVLTF	TGCGCCAGCAGCCGGGCGACTAGCGGGAGGGTTGGTGGGGCCAACGTCCTGACTTTC
TRBD2	-	TRBV6-6	TRBJ2-1	CASSLSGRAWNEQFF	TGTGCCAGCAGCTTAAGCGGGAGGGCCTGGAATGAGCAGTTCTTC
-	few	TRBV27	TRBJ1-5	CASSPRPDSVYQPQHF	TGTGCCAGCAGTCCTCGCCCCGACAGTGTCTACCAGCCCCAGCATTTT
-	few	TRBV7-9	TRBJ2-7	CSSSRTEGGTYEQYF	TGTTCCAGCAGCCGCACGGAAGGGGGAACCTACGAGCAGTACTTC
TRBD2	-	TRBV7-2	TRBJ2-3	CASSSGLASLTQYF	TGTGCCAGCAGCTCGGGACTAGCGTCACTGACGCAGTATTTT
TRBD1	-	TRBV11-2	TRBJ1-1	CASSPGTGGEAFF	TGTGCCAGCAGCCCCGGGACAGGGGGTGAAGCTTTCTTT
TRBD1	-	TRBV4-1	TRBJ2-7	CASSQVGGGQGTYEQYF	TGCGCCAGCAGCCAAGTGGGGGGGGGACAGGGAACCTACGAGCAGTACTTC
TRBD1	-	TRBV9	TRBJ1-5	CASSAQGASNQPQHF	TGTGCCAGCAGCGCACAGGGGGCTAGCAATCAGCCCCAGCATTTT
TRBD1	-	TRBV2	TRBJ2-7	CASNRQGFDEQYF	TGTGCCAGCAACCGACAGGGGTTTGACGAGCAGTACTTC
TRBD2	-	TRBV11-2	TRBJ2-5	CASSPPERLAGRETQYF	TGTGCCAGCAGCCCTCCTGAGAGACTAGCGGGAAGAGAGACCCAGTACTTC
TRBD2	-	TRBV30	TRBJ2-7	CAWIVGAGVYEQYF	TGTGCCTGGATTGTAGGAGCGGGAGTCTACGAGCAGTACTTC
-	-	TRBV5-1	TRBJ2-2	CASSKGDTPNTGELFF	TGCGCCAGCAGCAAGGGGGACACTCCGAACACCGGGGAGCTGTTTTTT
TRBD1	-	TRBV18	TRBJ2-7	CASSPPGTGAYEQYF	TGTGCCAGCTCACCTCCAGGGACAGGGGCCTACGAGCAGTACTTC
-	-	TRBV19	TRBJ2-7	CASSTQRRGPYEQYF	TGTGCCAGTAGTACTCAAAGGAGGGGCCCCTACGAGCAGTACTTC
-	-	TRBV4-3	TRBJ2-2	CASSQDTSFWELFF	TGCGCCAGCAGCCAAGACACTAGTTTTTGGGAGCTGTTTTTT
-	-	TRBV4-1	TRBJ2-1	CASSHPLATDEQFF	TGCGCCAGCAGCCACCCACTAGCTACGGATGAGCAGTTCTTC
TRBD2	-	TRBV28	TRBJ2-3	CASSFGLAGATDTQYF	TGTGCCAGCAGTTTCGGACTAGCGGGAGCCACAGATACGCAGTATTTT
-	-	TRBV7-9	TRBJ2-3	CASSHRGTDTQYF	TGTGCCAGCAGCCACAGGGGCACAGATACGCAGTATTTT
-	-	TRBV2	TRBJ2-7	CASRLTLSDSYEQYF	TGTGCCAGCAGATTAACCCTTAGCGACTCCTACGAGCAGTACTTC
TRBD1	-	TRBV2	TRBJ2-7	CASSQGRGQGSYEQYF	TGTGCCAGCAGCCAGGGGAGGGGACAGGGCTCGTACGAGCAGTACTTC
-	-	TRBV4-1	TRBJ1-1	CASSQEGRRTEAFF	TGCGCCAGCAGCCAAGAGGGGCGGCGGACTGAAGCTTTCTTT
TRBD1	-	TRBV28	TRBJ2-5	CASGPGDRVQETQYF	TGTGCCAGCGGCCCGGGGGACAGGGTTCAAGAGACCCAGTACTTC
-	-	TRBV6-5	TRBJ1-2	CASSTRTVTNYGYTF	TGTGCCAGCAGCACCCGGACAGTCACTAACTATGGCTACACCTTC
-	-	TRBV7-9	TRBJ2-1	CASSPLGGAEQFF	TGTGCCAGCAGCCCCCTAGGCGGGGCGGAGCAGTTCTTC
-	once	TRBV28	TRBJ1-2	CASSLRDYGYTF	TGTGCCAGCAGTTTGAGGGACTATGGCTACACCTTC
TRBD2	-	TRBV4-3	TRBJ2-7	CASSQDLSGKTHEQYF	TGCGCCAGCAGCCAAGATCTAAGCGGGAAAACCCACGAGCAGTACTTC
TRBD1	-	TRBV7-2	TRBJ1-1	CASSSGTGNTEAFF	TGTGCCAGCAGCTCGGGGACAGGTAACACTGAAGCTTTCTTT
TRBD1	-	TRBV4-3	TRBJ2-7	CASSQDKTGGKYEQYF	TGCGCCAGCAGCCAAGATAAGACAGGGGGTAAATACGAGCAGTACTTC
-	-	TRBV10-3	TRBJ2-3	CAIRDSSTDTQYF	TGTGCCATCAGGGACTCAAGCACAGATACGCAGTATTTT
-	-	TRBV6-1	TRBJ1-2	CASIPLNYGYTF	TGTGCCAGCATCCCCTTGAACTATGGCTACACCTTC
TRBD2	-	TRBV5-4	TRBJ2-7	CASSLSGTSGTYEQYF	TGTGCCAGCAGCCTCAGCGGGACTAGCGGGACCTACGAGCAGTACTTC
TRBD1	-	TRBV29-1	TRBJ2-7	CSVGTGEWYEQYF	TGCAGCGTTGGTACAGGGGAGTGGTACGAGCAGTACTTC